These T cell receptor beta chains were read from a single sample in a study of radiotherapy plus CTLA-4 blockade in lung cancer. Method: immunoSEQ multiplex PCR; TCRdb's copy keeps in-frame clones and lacks some. Seen here are some 66,000 clones, approximately 82% observed once, and the top ten hold roughly 4%. The sample in question was peripheral blood, obtained from a patient treated with radiotherapy plus ipilimumab. These receptors were collected from a human donor with non-small cell lung cancer who had a partial response to radiotherapy plus ipilimumab. The CDR3 runs from the conserved cysteine through the conserved F or W. Each record gives: clone size, D gene, V gene, CDR3 length, J gene, CDR3 DNA, CDR3 protein. A D gene is named only where the DNA matches it firmly. Only some rows state a clone size, as once, few, many or a class for expanded clones.

abundance: NA; d_gene: NA; v_gene: TRBV9; len: 18; j_gene: TRBJ2-2; CDR3nt: TGTGCCAGCAGCGCACCCCCTGGCGGCGGGTACGGGGCCGGGGAGCTGTTTTTT; CDR3aa: CASSAPPGGGYGAGELFF
abundance: NA; d_gene: NA; v_gene: TRBV5-4; len: 12; j_gene: TRBJ2-1; CDR3nt: TGTGCCAGCAGCTCTACTTGGAATGAGCAGTTCTTC; CDR3aa: CASSSTWNEQFF
abundance: NA; d_gene: TRBD2; v_gene: TRBV5-1; len: 16; j_gene: TRBJ2-1; CDR3nt: TGCGCCAGCAGCCAAGGGACTAGCGGGACTTACAATGAGCAGTTCTTC; CDR3aa: CASSQGTSGTYNEQFF
abundance: NA; d_gene: NA; v_gene: TRBV27; len: 13; j_gene: TRBJ2-7; CDR3nt: TGTGCCAGCAGTCCGGGGGTATCCTACGAGCAGTACTTC; CDR3aa: CASSPGVSYEQYF
abundance: NA; d_gene: NA; v_gene: TRBV5-1; len: 13; j_gene: TRBJ2-7; CDR3nt: TGCGCCAGCAGCTTAACAGCTTCCTACGAGCAGTACTTC; CDR3aa: CASSLTASYEQYF
abundance: NA; d_gene: NA; v_gene: TRBV5-1; len: 16; j_gene: TRBJ2-7; CDR3nt: TGCGCCAGCAGCTTGGGTCTCAGCCCGCTAGACTACGAGCAGTACTTC; CDR3aa: CASSLGLSPLDYEQYF
abundance: NA; d_gene: TRBD1; v_gene: TRBV4-1; len: 15; j_gene: TRBJ1-2; CDR3nt: TGCGCCAGCAGCCAAGGGGGACAGGGGGCGGGAGGCTACACCTTC; CDR3aa: CASSQGGQGAGGYTF
abundance: NA; d_gene: TRBD1; v_gene: TRBV28; len: 14; j_gene: TRBJ2-1; CDR3nt: TGTGCCAGTATTGGACAGGGGAGTTTTAATGAGCAGTTCTTC; CDR3aa: CASIGQGSFNEQFF
abundance: few; d_gene: TRBD1; v_gene: TRBV28; len: 18; j_gene: TRBJ1-5; CDR3nt: TGTGCCAGCAGTTCCCTACCGGAGGGGGCGAGATCCAATCAGCCCCAGCATTTT; CDR3aa: CASSSLPEGARSNQPQHF
abundance: NA; d_gene: NA; v_gene: TRBV28; len: 14; j_gene: TRBJ1-1; CDR3nt: TGTGCCAGCAGTCCCCCAGGAGGGCGGGCTGAAGCTTTCTTT; CDR3aa: CASSPPGGRAEAFF
abundance: NA; d_gene: TRBD2; v_gene: TRBV28; len: 14; j_gene: TRBJ2-7; CDR3nt: TGTGCCAGCAGTTCCCCAGCGGGAGTCGTAGAGCAGTACTTC; CDR3aa: CASSSPAGVVEQYF
abundance: NA; d_gene: TRBD1; v_gene: TRBV11-2; len: 18; j_gene: TRBJ1-3; CDR3nt: TGTGCCAGCAGAAGGACAGGGGGCGAGTCGAGCTCTGGAAACACCATATATTTT; CDR3aa: CASRRTGGESSSGNTIYF
abundance: NA; d_gene: NA; v_gene: TRBV5-1; len: 14; j_gene: TRBJ1-5; CDR3nt: TGCGCCAGCAGCTTGGATTCTGGCAATCAGCCCCAGCATTTT; CDR3aa: CASSLDSGNQPQHF
abundance: NA; d_gene: TRBD2; v_gene: TRBV27; len: 16; j_gene: TRBJ2-2; CDR3nt: TGTGCCAGCAGTTTATTCGGCGGGGGAGGAACCGGGGAGCTGTTTTTT; CDR3aa: CASSLFGGGGTGELFF
abundance: NA; d_gene: NA; v_gene: TRBV18; len: 15; j_gene: TRBJ1-1; CDR3nt: TGTGCCAGCTCACCACTGGGCGCCGGGAACACTGAAGCTTTCTTT; CDR3aa: CASSPLGAGNTEAFF
abundance: NA; d_gene: NA; v_gene: TRBV7-9; len: 12; j_gene: TRBJ1-4; CDR3nt: TGTGCCAGCAGGAATGAGAATGAAAAACTGTTTTTT; CDR3aa: CASRNENEKLFF
abundance: few; d_gene: TRBD2; v_gene: TRBV4-1; len: 17; j_gene: TRBJ2-1; CDR3nt: TGCGCCAGCAGAATGATGGGCCTAGCGGGAGGGAGGAATGAGCAGTTCTTC; CDR3aa: CASRMMGLAGGRNEQFF
abundance: NA; d_gene: TRBD1; v_gene: TRBV30; len: 14; j_gene: TRBJ2-7; CDR3nt: TGTGCCGGCCGCGGAGGGACAGGGGCCTACGAGCAGTACTTC; CDR3aa: CAGRGGTGAYEQYF
abundance: NA; d_gene: NA; v_gene: TRBV7-2; len: 16; j_gene: TRBJ2-3; CDR3nt: TGTGCCAGCAGCTTAGTATTCTCGCTAGCACAAGATACGCAGTATTTT; CDR3aa: CASSLVFSLAQDTQYF
abundance: once; d_gene: TRBD2; v_gene: TRBV19; len: 13; j_gene: TRBJ2-3; CDR3nt: TGTGCCACCTTACTAGCGGGGACAGATACGCAGTATTTT; CDR3aa: CATLLAGTDTQYF
abundance: NA; d_gene: TRBD2; v_gene: TRBV5-4; len: 14; j_gene: TRBJ2-1; CDR3nt: TGTGCCAGCAGCTTGAAAGCGGGGGCGAATGAGCAGTTCTTC; CDR3aa: CASSLKAGANEQFF
abundance: NA; d_gene: TRBD2; v_gene: TRBV5-1; len: 15; j_gene: TRBJ2-7; CDR3nt: TGCGCCAGCAGCCGAGGACTAGCGGATGTATACGAGCAGTACTTC; CDR3aa: CASSRGLADVYEQYF
abundance: once; d_gene: NA; v_gene: TRBV4-1; len: 16; j_gene: TRBJ1-1; CDR3nt: TGCGCCAGCAGCCCGGGGACAATACATATGAACACTGAAGCTTTCTTT; CDR3aa: CASSPGTIHMNTEAFF
abundance: NA; d_gene: NA; v_gene: TRBV5-1; len: 15; j_gene: TRBJ1-1; CDR3nt: TGCGCCAGCAGCTTGGTCGGGGGGCCCAACACTGAAGCTTTCTTT; CDR3aa: CASSLVGGPNTEAFF
abundance: NA; d_gene: NA; v_gene: TRBV20-1; len: 11; j_gene: TRBJ2-3; CDR3nt: TGCAGTGCCCCGGGGGAAGGCACGCAGTATTTT; CDR3aa: CSAPGEGTQYF
abundance: few; d_gene: NA; v_gene: TRBV6-5; len: 14; j_gene: TRBJ2-7; CDR3nt: TGTGCCAGCAGCCGAGACAGGCTGGCCTACGAGCAGTACTTC; CDR3aa: CASSRDRLAYEQYF
abundance: NA; d_gene: TRBD1; v_gene: TRBV28; len: 16; j_gene: TRBJ2-7; CDR3nt: TGTGCCAGCAGCGCGGCCGGACAGGGGGGAGCCTACGAGCAGTACTTC; CDR3aa: CASSAAGQGGAYEQYF
abundance: NA; d_gene: TRBD1; v_gene: TRBV2; len: 13; j_gene: TRBJ1-5; CDR3nt: TGTGCCAGCATGGGACAGGGAGGACAGCCCCAGCATTTT; CDR3aa: CASMGQGGQPQHF
abundance: NA; d_gene: NA; v_gene: TRBV9; len: 15; j_gene: TRBJ2-2; CDR3nt: TGTGCCAGCAGCGTAACGGGGTATAACACCGGGGAGCTGTTTTTT; CDR3aa: CASSVTGYNTGELFF
abundance: NA; d_gene: NA; v_gene: TRBV7-8; len: 16; j_gene: TRBJ1-5; CDR3nt: TGTGCCAGCAGCTCAGAGCCCGGGGGGGTCAATCAGCCCCAGCATTTT; CDR3aa: CASSSEPGGVNQPQHF
abundance: few; d_gene: NA; v_gene: TRBV6-6; len: 13; j_gene: TRBJ1-5; CDR3nt: TGTGCCAGCAGTTACAGAGCTGATCAGCCCCAGCATTTT; CDR3aa: CASSYRADQPQHF
abundance: NA; d_gene: TRBD2; v_gene: TRBV9; len: 16; j_gene: TRBJ2-1; CDR3nt: TGTGCCAGCAGCGTAGGTGGCGGGAGCTCCTACAATGAGCAGTTCTTC; CDR3aa: CASSVGGGSSYNEQFF
abundance: NA; d_gene: TRBD2; v_gene: TRBV18; len: 14; j_gene: TRBJ2-1; CDR3nt: TGTGCCAGCACCCGGACTAGCGGGCCTAACGAGCAGTTCTTC; CDR3aa: CASTRTSGPNEQFF
abundance: NA; d_gene: NA; v_gene: TRBV5-4; len: 16; j_gene: TRBJ1-2; CDR3nt: TGTGCCAGCAGCTTGGCCGGGGGGGGCTTGTCGCGTGGCTACACCTTC; CDR3aa: CASSLAGGGLSRGYTF
abundance: NA; d_gene: TRBD2; v_gene: TRBV7-8; len: 14; j_gene: TRBJ2-1; CDR3nt: TGTGCCAGCATTCCCGGGACTAGCAACGGTGAGCAGTTCTTC; CDR3aa: CASIPGTSNGEQFF
abundance: NA; d_gene: TRBD1; v_gene: TRBV10-3; len: 15; j_gene: TRBJ1-1; CDR3nt: TGTGCCATCAGCTCACCGACAGGGACGGGCACTGAAGCTTTCTTT; CDR3aa: CAISSPTGTGTEAFF
abundance: NA; d_gene: TRBD1; v_gene: TRBV6-6; len: 14; j_gene: TRBJ1-1; CDR3nt: TGTGCCAGCAGCCAGCAGGGGGCGGAAACTGAAGCTTTCTTT; CDR3aa: CASSQQGAETEAFF
abundance: NA; d_gene: TRBD2; v_gene: TRBV19; len: 16; j_gene: TRBJ2-5; CDR3nt: TGTGCCAGTAGTATGACTAGCGGGAGGCCAGGGGAGACCCAGTACTTC; CDR3aa: CASSMTSGRPGETQYF
abundance: NA; d_gene: NA; v_gene: TRBV27; len: 14; j_gene: TRBJ2-4; CDR3nt: TGTGCCATCGAACTAGACCTAGCCAAAAACATTCAGTACTTC; CDR3aa: CAIELDLAKNIQYF
abundance: NA; d_gene: TRBD1; v_gene: TRBV27; len: 14; j_gene: TRBJ1-5; CDR3nt: TGTGCCAGCGGGGGACAGCTTAGCAATCAGCCCCAGCATTTT; CDR3aa: CASGGQLSNQPQHF
abundance: NA; d_gene: NA; v_gene: TRBV18; len: 14; j_gene: TRBJ2-5; CDR3nt: TGTGCCAGCTCAGCAGACAGCGCCCAAGAGACCCAGTACTTC; CDR3aa: CASSADSAQETQYF
abundance: NA; d_gene: TRBD1; v_gene: TRBV6-6; len: 14; j_gene: TRBJ1-2; CDR3nt: TGTGCCAGCAGGCAGACAGGGCCCAACTATGGCTACACCTTC; CDR3aa: CASRQTGPNYGYTF
abundance: NA; d_gene: TRBD1; v_gene: TRBV19; len: 15; j_gene: TRBJ2-3; CDR3nt: TGTGCCAGTAGTTCGGGACAGGTGAACACAGATACGCAGTATTTT; CDR3aa: CASSSGQVNTDTQYF
abundance: NA; d_gene: TRBD2; v_gene: TRBV27; len: 15; j_gene: TRBJ2-7; CDR3nt: TGTGCCAGCAGCGCTCTGGGACTAGCGGGAGAAGAGCAGTACTTC; CDR3aa: CASSALGLAGEEQYF
abundance: NA; d_gene: NA; v_gene: TRBV1; len: 20; j_gene: TRBJ2-4; CDR3nt: TGCACCAGCAGCCAGGGGGGTGGGGTAGCGGGAGAGGGAGCCAAAAACATTCAGTACTTC; CDR3aa: CTSSQGGGVAGEGAKNIQYF
abundance: NA; d_gene: TRBD1; v_gene: TRBV28; len: 13; j_gene: TRBJ1-4; CDR3nt: TGTGCCAGCCTCGACAGGGGGAGTGAAAAACTGTTTTTT; CDR3aa: CASLDRGSEKLFF
abundance: NA; d_gene: NA; v_gene: TRBV11-2; len: 13; j_gene: TRBJ1-5; CDR3nt: TGTGCCAGCAGCTTAGAAGACAGACAGCCCCAGCATTTT; CDR3aa: CASSLEDRQPQHF
abundance: NA; d_gene: TRBD2; v_gene: TRBV10-2; len: 16; j_gene: TRBJ2-1; CDR3nt: TGCGCCAGCAGTCCCGCGGGAGGCGACTCCTACAATGAGCAGTTCTTC; CDR3aa: CASSPAGGDSYNEQFF
abundance: few; d_gene: TRBD2; v_gene: TRBV2; len: 16; j_gene: TRBJ2-1; CDR3nt: TGTGCCAGCAGTGAAGTGCGCCTAGCGGTTTTCGATGAGCAGTTCTTC; CDR3aa: CASSEVRLAVFDEQFF
abundance: NA; d_gene: TRBD1; v_gene: TRBV30; len: 13; j_gene: TRBJ1-1; CDR3nt: TGTGCCTGGAGATTGGGACAGACCACTGAAGCTTTCTTT; CDR3aa: CAWRLGQTTEAFF
abundance: NA; d_gene: TRBD2; v_gene: TRBV18; len: 16; j_gene: TRBJ2-3; CDR3nt: TGTGCCAGCTCACCACTCGCGGGGGTTAGGACAGATACGCAGTATTTT; CDR3aa: CASSPLAGVRTDTQYF
abundance: NA; d_gene: TRBD2; v_gene: TRBV19; len: 15; j_gene: TRBJ2-7; CDR3nt: TGTGCCAGGGGGGGGAAACGGACTGAAGTCCACGAGCAGTACTTC; CDR3aa: CARGGKRTEVHEQYF
abundance: NA; d_gene: TRBD2; v_gene: TRBV7-9; len: 13; j_gene: TRBJ2-3; CDR3nt: TGTGCCAGCAGCTCTAGCGGGACAGATACGCAGTATTTT; CDR3aa: CASSSSGTDTQYF
abundance: NA; d_gene: TRBD1; v_gene: TRBV7-9; len: 17; j_gene: TRBJ2-6; CDR3nt: TGTGCCAGCAGCTCCGGGACAGGGGGCGCCGGGGCCAACGTCCTGACTTTC; CDR3aa: CASSSGTGGAGANVLTF
abundance: once; d_gene: TRBD1; v_gene: TRBV28; len: 16; j_gene: TRBJ1-2; CDR3nt: TGTGCCAGCAGTTTTCCGGGGGCGGACAGGATCTATGGCTACACCTTC; CDR3aa: CASSFPGADRIYGYTF